This T cell receptor (beta chain) was recovered during a study of blood T cell repertoires in COVID-19. Generated by immunoSEQ multiplex PCR, the TCRdb table keeps only in-frame clones and is missing some. The sample holds fewer than 300,000 clones, roughly 84% seen once. This clone was counted between two and nine times. The CDR3 has 18 amino acids. V dropped 0 bases and J dropped 6; count of bases not matched to a gene: 11. The germline gives CDR1 SGHNT, CDR2 YENEEA. The chain employs TRBV11-3 and TRBJ2-3; TRBD2 aligns across 11 bases. The sample consisted of peripheral blood. The sequence came from a human donor with COVID-19, enrolled during active disease. The donor label of this sample is uncertain. In DNA form, the CDR3 reads TGTGCCAGCAGCTTAGATAAATCGCTAGCGGGAGGTGAGGATACGCAGTATTTT. It translates to CASSLDKSLAGGEDTQYF.